These T cell receptor beta chains were read from a single sample in a study of blood T cell repertoires in COVID-19. Measured with immunoSEQ multiplex PCR; TCRdb has only the in-frame clones, and not every one. The table shows 250,000 to 300,000 clones, with roughly 85% occurring only once. Sequenced input: peripheral blood. All receptors derive from a man in his sixties who had recovered from COVID-19. Each CDR3 is given with its conserved first and last residue. D genes are given only for firm matches. Expanded clones are given a class, and other clones once, few, many or no size at all.

cdr3_nt,cdr3_aa,clone_size,v_call,d_call,j_call
TGTGCCAGCAGGGACAGGCCGAACACCGGGGAGCTGTTTTTT,CASRDRPNTGELFF,NA,TRBV6-5,TRBD1,TRBJ2-2
TGTGCCACCAGCAGGACCCCCCCGGGACTAGCGGGAGTAAAGGTGTACGAGCAGTACTTC,CATSRTPPGLAGVKVYEQYF,NA,TRBV15,TRBD2,TRBJ2-7
TGTGCCTGGGGGACTAGCGGGAGGGCCGTCGGCACAGATACGCAGTATTTT,CAWGTSGRAVGTDTQYF,NA,TRBV30,TRBD2,TRBJ2-3
TGTGCCAGCAGCCTGACAGGGGCTGCCTATAATTCACCCCTCCACTTT,CASSLTGAAYNSPLHF,NA,TRBV28,TRBD1,TRBJ1-6
TGCAGCGTTGTCTCTTACAGCGGGAACACTGAAGCTTTCTTT,CSVVSYSGNTEAFF,NA,TRBV29-1,NA,TRBJ1-1
TGTGCCAGCAGTTTAACTAACATGAACACTGAAGCTTTCTTT,CASSLTNMNTEAFF,NA,TRBV27,NA,TRBJ1-1
TGTGCCAGCAGCCAAGATGGGCTAGCGGGAGAGACCCAGTACTTC,CASSQDGLAGETQYF,NA,TRBV3-1/TRBV3-2,TRBD2,TRBJ2-5
TGTGCCAGCAGCTTAGTAACAGCCACAACTAATGAAAAACTGTTTTTT,CASSLVTATTNEKLFF,NA,TRBV7-9,NA,TRBJ1-4
TGTGCCAGCAGCCAAACAGGGGGCGGCGGGGAGCTGTTTTTT,CASSQTGGGGELFF,once,TRBV3-1/TRBV3-2,TRBD1,TRBJ2-2
TGTGCCAGCAGTTACTCGGGGGCTGTCAATCAGCCCCAGCATTTT,CASSYSGAVNQPQHF,NA,TRBV6-5,NA,TRBJ1-5
TGTGCCAGCAGCTTAAGTCTGGCGGGGGTTCGGCCCCAGCATTTT,CASSLSLAGVRPQHF,many,TRBV7-8,NA,TRBJ1-5
TGTGCCAGCAGTTTTCGGACAGGGAGGGCTTTCTACGAGCAGTACTTC,CASSFRTGRAFYEQYF,NA,TRBV6-5,NA,TRBJ2-7
TGCGCCAGCAGCTCCGGGCTAGCGGGAGACACGGCGCAGTTCTTC,CASSSGLAGDTAQFF,NA,TRBV5-1,TRBD2,TRBJ2-1
TGCAGCGTTGAAGAGGGACAGACCTCCTATGGCTACACCTTC,CSVEEGQTSYGYTF,NA,TRBV29-1,TRBD1,TRBJ1-2
TGCGCCAGCAGCCCACCTGCGGTCTCTGGGGCCAACGTCCTGACTTTC,CASSPPAVSGANVLTF,NA,TRBV5-1,NA,TRBJ2-6
TGTGCCAGCAGCCCGGACACTTACTATGGCTACACCTTC,CASSPDTYYGYTF,few,TRBV5-5,NA,TRBJ1-2
TGTGCCAGCAGACGGGGAGGAGGCACAGATACGCAGTATTTT,CASRRGGGTDTQYF,once,TRBV6-5,NA,TRBJ2-3
TGTGCCAGCAGCTTCACTAACTCTGGGGCCAACGTCCTGACTTTC,CASSFTNSGANVLTF,NA,TRBV5-4,NA,TRBJ2-6
TGTGCCAGCACCCCTCGGGGGTTAAACTATGGCTACACCTTC,CASTPRGLNYGYTF,NA,TRBV6-2/TRBV6-3,NA,TRBJ1-2
TGTGCCATCAGTGAGTCCAGGGTTGAAGCTTTCTTT,CAISESRVEAFF,few,TRBV10-3,NA,TRBJ1-1
TGTGCCAGCAGTTTGAGAGGTAATCAGCCCCAGCATTTT,CASSLRGNQPQHF,NA,TRBV27,NA,TRBJ1-5
TGTGCCAGCTCACCACCGGGGCAGGGGATACACGAGCAGTACTTC,CASSPPGQGIHEQYF,NA,TRBV18,NA,TRBJ2-7
TGTGCGACCGGGTCATCCTACGAGCAGTACTTC,CATGSSYEQYF,NA,TRBV2,NA,TRBJ2-7
TGTGCCAGCAGCTTAGAAATGCGATGGGGACAAAATAATTCACCCCTCCACTTT,CASSLEMRWGQNNSPLHF,few,TRBV7-8,NA,TRBJ1-6
TGCAGCGTTCTTTGGGACAGGGGGCCGTCTACGCAGTATTTT,CSVLWDRGPSTQYF,NA,TRBV29-1,TRBD1,TRBJ2-3
TGTGCCAGCAGCGGAGACAGCCACAATGAGCAGTTCTTC,CASSGDSHNEQFF,NA,TRBV13,NA,TRBJ2-1
TGCAGCGTTGAAGTCCGGAGGACTAGCGGTGATTTCTCCTACAATGAGCAGTTCTTC,CSVEVRRTSGDFSYNEQFF,NA,TRBV29-1,TRBD2,TRBJ2-1
TGTGCCTGGAGTTCCGGGACAGGGGATTTGGTTACGCAGTATTTT,CAWSSGTGDLVTQYF,NA,TRBV30,TRBD1,TRBJ2-3